These 10 T cell receptor beta chains were all obtained from the same sample, sequenced in a study of OX40 agonist ivuxolimab in advanced cancers. Assay: immunoSEQ multiplex PCR; the TCRdb copy retains only in-frame clones and omits some. The data contain about 94,000 clones, over 75% of them singletons. Sample: CD4+ or CD8+ T cells sorted from blood, taken in a trial of the OX40 agonist ivuxolimab. All receptors come from an adult with an advanced solid tumor such as melanoma, head and neck, liver or kidney cancer.

Regarding this clone: The junction and the germline gene differ at one end; a read error may be behind it. The gene calls are TRBV29-1 and TRBJ1-2; no clear D gene. Germline V lookup: CDR1 SQVTM, CDR2 ANQGSEA. CDR3 length: 12 residues. CDR3 sequence: CSVATAGDGHTF. The CDR3 DNA follows: TGCAGCGTTGCTACGGCCGGAGATGGCCACACCTTC. The full variable domain, rest sourced from reference TRBV29-1 and TRBJ1-2, is SAVISQKPSRDICQRGTSLTIQCQVDSQVTMMFWYRQQPGQSLTLIATANQGSEATYESGFVIDKFPISRPNLTFSTLTVSNMSPEDSSIYLCSVATAGDGHTFGSGTRLTVV.

The J gene is TRBJ2-7, the V gene TRBV28, with 7 bases that match TRBD2. J lost 3 bases, V lost 1 base, and 6 bases had no gene match. From germline, CDR1 is MDHEN and CDR2 SYDVKM. The CDR3 consists of 15 residues. CDR3 protein: CASSLFSSGFYEQYF. Here the CDR3 DNA reads TGTGCCAGCAGTTTATTCTCTAGCGGATTCTACGAGCAGTACTTC. Full variable domain (remainder filled in from reference TRBV28 and TRBJ2-7): DVKVTQSSRYLVKRTGEKVFLECVQDMDHENMFWYRQDPGLGLRLIYFSYDVKMKEKGDIPEGYSVSREKKERFSLILESASTNQTSMYLCASSLFSSGFYEQYFGPGTRLTVT.

V is TRBV6-1 and J is TRBJ1-1; the D is unclear. The germline CDR1 and CDR2 sequences are MNHNS and SASEGT. The CDR3 is 11 amino acids. The V end lost 3 bases, the J end lost 8 bases, and 7 bases lay between the germline ends. The CDR3 loop is CASSELAEAFF. CDR3 sequence (DNA): TGTGCCAGCAGTGAGTTGGCCGAAGCTTTCTTT.

This chain connects TRBV4-1 to TRBJ2-4, with D tentatively TRBD1 or TRBD2 (6 bases each). Germline lookup yields CDR1 MGHRA and CDR2 YSYEKL. The V and J ends lost 0 bases and 0 bases respectively, with 18 bases between them. CDR3 length: 19 residues. CDR3 sequence (DNA): TGCGCCAGCAGCCAAGAGGAAGGGGGGTCGGATTTAGCCAAAAACATTCAGTACTTC. Protein product: CASSQEEGGSDLAKNIQYF.

CDR3 in amino acids: CASSSGQGRRGNQPQHF. The CDR3 nucleotides read TGTGCCAGCAGCTCCGGACAGGGGAGACGAGGAAATCAGCCCCAGCATTTT. V is TRBV7-8 and J is TRBJ1-5, with 9 bases lining up with TRBD1. From germline, CDR1 is SGHVS and CDR2 FQNEAQ. This CDR3 is built from 17 residues. The V gene end was trimmed by 4 bases and the J gene end by 4 bases; junction bases not matched to a gene: 11.

The rearrangement links TRBV30 to TRBJ2-7; the D is unclear. The V gene lost 0 bases and the J gene lost 0 bases, with 9 bases spanning the gap. CDR3 length equals 14 residues. Looked up from germline, CDR1 is GTSNPN and CDR2 is SVGIG (reference sequence). CDR3 region: CAWSVQAGSYEQYF. DNA of the CDR3: TGTGCCTGGAGTGTACAAGCCGGCTCCTACGAGCAGTACTTC.

The chain combines TRBV10-1 with TRBJ2-2; D uncertain. CDR3 length: 13 amino acids. V shed 6 bases and J shed 6 bases, with 11 bases lying between them. Germline V gene sequence: CDR1 WNHNN, CDR2 SYGVQD (reference sequence). CDR3 amino acids: CASSVDKPGELFF. Written as DNA, the CDR3 is TGCGCCAGCAGCGTTGACAAGCCCGGGGAGCTGTTTTTT.

V and J are TRBV5-1 and TRBJ2-1; 10 positions match TRBD2. The junction had 12 bases not matched to a gene; V was cut back by 5 bases and J by 16 bases. The V gene's germline CDR1 is SGHRS and CDR2 YFSETQ. The CDR3 length is 13 residues. CDR3 bases: TGCGCCAGCAGGGCGGGGACCGGGACTAGCGATTTCTTC. Translating it yields CASRAGTGTSDFF. Based on the CDR3 plus reference TRBV5-1 and TRBJ2-1, the full variable domain is KAGVTQTPRYLIKTRGQQVTLSCSPISGHRSVSWYQQTPGQGLQFLFEYFSETQRNKGNFPGRFSGRQFSNSRSEMNVSTLELGDSALYLCASRAGTGTSDFFGPGTRLTVL.

The chain recombines TRBV19 with TRBJ2-6; D remains unclear. V lost 10 bases and J 0 bases, leaving 13 bases between the germline ends. Looked up from germline, CDR1 is LNHDA and CDR2 is SQIVND (reference sequence). The CDR3 spans 15 residues. CDR3 nucleotides: TGTGCCACTCAGACCCAGACCTCTGGGGCCAACGTCCTGACTTTC. Residues: CATQTQTSGANVLTF.

This chain connects TRBV9 to TRBJ2-5; D unclear. In germline, CDR1 is SGDLS, CDR2 YYNGEE. Trimming took off 0 bases at V and 1 base at J, with 10 bases between the two ends. This CDR3 contains 15 residues. The CDR3 coding sequence is TGTGCCAGCAGCGTAGCAGTTAGGACCCAAGAGACCCAGTACTTC. Amino acid sequence: CASSVAVRTQETQYF.